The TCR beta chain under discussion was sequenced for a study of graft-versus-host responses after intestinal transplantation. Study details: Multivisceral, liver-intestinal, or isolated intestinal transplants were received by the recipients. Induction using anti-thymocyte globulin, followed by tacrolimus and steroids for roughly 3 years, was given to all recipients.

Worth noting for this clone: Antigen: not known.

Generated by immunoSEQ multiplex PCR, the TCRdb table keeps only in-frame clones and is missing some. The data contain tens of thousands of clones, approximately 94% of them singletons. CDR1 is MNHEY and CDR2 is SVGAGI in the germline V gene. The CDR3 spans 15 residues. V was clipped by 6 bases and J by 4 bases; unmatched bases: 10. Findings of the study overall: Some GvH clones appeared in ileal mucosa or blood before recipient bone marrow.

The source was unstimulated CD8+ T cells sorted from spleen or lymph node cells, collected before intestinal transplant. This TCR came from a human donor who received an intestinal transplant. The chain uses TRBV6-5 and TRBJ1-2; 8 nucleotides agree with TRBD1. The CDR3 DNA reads TGTGCCAGCAGCCCCGGTGCAGGGGGCAGCTATGGCTACACCTTC. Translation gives CASSPGAGGSYGYTF.